The source of this T cell receptor (beta chain) is a study of blood T cell repertoires in COVID-19. Study background: PBMCs, B-cell-depleted T cells, or T cells were the source of the cDNA or gDNA that made up the material.

V dropped 3 bases and J dropped 3 bases, with 18 bases sitting between them. Germline CDR1 reads DFQATT; CDR2 reads SNEGSKA (reference sequence). The CDR3 contains 15 residues. Profiled with immunoSEQ multiplex PCR; TCRdb holds only in-frame clones, not every one. Of over 150,000 clones in the sample, roughly nine tenths were seen once. This sequence joins TRBV20-1 and TRBJ2-7; D is possibly TRBD1 (6 bases). This TCR was sampled from a man between 70 and 80 years old with active or convalescent COVID-19. The material sequenced was peripheral blood. CDR3 in amino acids: CSASGGGGRRYEQYF. The DNA of the CDR3 is TGCAGTGCTAGTGGTGGGGGCGGACGTCGCTACGAGCAGTACTTC.